A single sample is the source of the 22 T cell receptor beta chains below, sequenced in a study of blood T cell repertoires in COVID-19. The repertoire was sequenced with immunoSEQ multiplex PCR; TCRdb's copy has only in-frame clones and lacks some. The sample yields approximately 150,000 clones, under 95% seen once. The material sequenced was peripheral blood. These receptors came from a man aged 18 to 30 with COVID-19, enrolled during active disease.

The V and J genes are TRBV16 and TRBJ1-2, with 9 positions matching TRBD1. The CDR3 is made up of 13 amino acids. Germline V gene sequence: CDR1 KGHSY, CDR2 FQNENV. After removal of 4 bases from V and 7 bases from J, the junction contained 4 bases not matched to a gene. The CDR3 loop reads CASSLRQGVGYTF. The CDR3 nucleotides read TGTGCCAGCAGCCTCCGACAGGGGGTTGGCTACACCTTC.

CDR3 nucleotides: TGTGCCAGCAGTCACCGGGCAGGGGCCGGCTACACCTTC. Translation: CASSHRAGAGYTF. The chain employs TRBV12-3 or TRBV12-4 and TRBJ1-2, with D perhaps matching TRBD1 (6 bases). This CDR3 has 13 amino acids. V was clipped by 5 bases and J by 8 bases, with 15 bases between them.

This chain joins TRBV7-6 and TRBJ1-6; TRBD1 might be the D (5 bases). V gave up 8 bases and J gave up 8 bases, with 16 bases separating them. The germline gives CDR1 SGHVS, CDR2 FNYEAQ. This CDR3 contains 14 residues. For the CDR3, the DNA is TGTGCCAGCGCGAGTCGATCGGGGGATTCACCCCTCCACTTT. Encoded protein: CASASRSGDSPLHF. Based on the CDR3 plus reference TRBV7-6 and TRBJ1-6, the full variable domain is GAGVSQSPRYKVTKRGQDVALRCDPISGHVSLYWYRQALGQGPEFLTYFNYEAQQDKSGLPNDRFSAERPEGSISTLTIQRTEQRDSAMYRCASASRSGDSPLHFGNGTRLTVT.

CDR3 in DNA: TGTGCCAGCAGCCACCGGGACACAGGATCCTACGAGCAGTACTTC. Amino acid sequence: CASSHRDTGSYEQYF. This chain connects TRBV7-2 to TRBJ2-7, with TRBD1 as a possible D gene (6 bases). CDR3 length: 15 residues. CDR1 is SGHTA and CDR2 is FQGNSA in the germline V gene. V shed 5 bases and J shed 1 base, with 15 bases lying between them.

The chain employs TRBV5-6 and TRBJ2-1, with 13 bases lining up with TRBD2. V lost 2 bases and J lost 8; bases outside the gene matches: 16. CDR1 is SGHDT and CDR2 is YYEEEE in the germline V gene. The CDR3 sequence is 19 residues long. Here the CDR3 DNA reads TGTGCCAGCAGCTTCGGACTAGCGGGAGCTGGTGACGGCAAAGATGAGCAGTTCTTC. Amino acid sequence: CASSFGLAGAGDGKDEQFF.

The gene calls are TRBV6-6 and TRBJ1-1, with D perhaps matching TRBD1 (6 bases). This CDR3 is 16 amino acids long. Trimming removed 0 bases at V and 1 base at J, with 12 bases between. In germline, CDR1 is MNHNY, CDR2 SVGAGI (reference sequence). CDR3 residues: CASSYSRWDKNTEAFF. In nucleotides, the CDR3 is TGTGCCAGCAGTTACTCCCGATGGGACAAGAACACTGAAGCTTTCTTT.

J is TRBJ2-3 and V is TRBV13; 9 positions match TRBD2. There are 17 residues in the CDR3. The trim removed 0 bases at V and 2 bases at J, leaving 6 bases unmatched. Germline-derived CDR1 and CDR2 are PRHDT and FYEKMQ (reference sequence). CDR3 sequence reads: CASSLGPPGLATDTQYF. Here the CDR3 DNA reads TGTGCCAGCAGCTTAGGCCCACCGGGACTAGCCACAGATACGCAGTATTTT. The full variable domain, completed using reference TRBV13 and TRBJ2-3, is AAGVIQSPRHLIKEKRETATLKCYPIPRHDTVYWYQQGPGQDPQFLISFYEKMQSDKGSIPDRFSAQQFSDYHSELNMSSLELGDSALYFCASSLGPPGLATDTQYFGPGTRLTVL.

This clone appeared a few times. The genes are TRBV10-3 and TRBJ1-5, with TRBD1 matching over 10 bases. V was pared by 2 bases and J by 1 base, with 2 bases of the junction left unmatched. The CDR3 has 16 amino acids. Germline CDR1 ENHRY, CDR2 SYGVKD. The CDR3 nucleotides are TGTGCCATCAGTGAGGACAGGGGGCTGAGCAATCAGCCCCAGCATTTT. Translation: CAISEDRGLSNQPQHF.

In this sample, this clone turned up a few times. The chain employs TRBV5-6 and TRBJ1-2, with a possible D match to TRBD1 (6 bases). CDR1 and CDR2 (germline): SGHDT, YYEEEE. V was clipped by 0 bases and J by 2 bases, with 20 bases between them. The CDR3 spans 18 residues. The CDR3 DNA reads TGTGCCAGCAGCTTGGGATCAGGCGCACAGGGAGTGAACTATGGCTACACCTTC. It translates to CASSLGSGAQGVNYGYTF.

As to this clone: At one end, the junction sequence differs from germline, possibly due to a read error. The chain couples TRBV7-7 to TRBJ2-2; tentatively, D is TRBD2 (5 bases). CDR3 length equals 16 residues. Germline loops: CDR1 SSHAT, CDR2 FNYEAQ (reference sequence). The CDR3 DNA reads TGTGCTAGCAGCTTAGACTTCCCCTCGGGGTCCGGGGAGCTGTTTTTT. Protein product: CASSLDFPSGSGELFF.

This chain connects TRBV7-9 to TRBJ2-7; 10 bases are a match to TRBD1. Germline V gene data show CDR1 as SEHNR and CDR2 as FQNEAQ (reference sequence). The trim removed 3 bases at V and 4 bases at J, leaving 3 bases unmatched. This CDR3 comprises 14 residues. Written as DNA, the CDR3 is TGTGCCAGCAGCTTGGGACAGGGGTATTACGAGCAGTACTTC. Translated, it gives CASSLGQGYYEQYF.

The chain combines TRBV3-1 (or the pseudogene TRBV3-2) with TRBJ2-7; 9 nucleotides match TRBD1. This CDR3 region has 14 residues. Trimming removed 4 bases from V and 4 bases from J; junction bases left unmatched: 5. CDR1 is LGHDT, CDR2 YNNKEL, per germline (reference sequence). Here the CDR3 DNA reads TGTGCCAGCAGCCCCGGGACAGGGTCGTACGAGCAGTACTTC. Protein: CASSPGTGSYEQYF.

J is TRBJ2-3 and V is TRBV24-1; 7 nucleotides match TRBD2. The V gene's germline CDR1 is KGHDR and CDR2 SFDVKD. The J segment lost 0 bases and the V segment lost 7 bases, leaving 6 bases of the junction unmatched. The CDR3 is 15 residues long. The CDR3 sequence is CATRPRRGSTDTQYF. DNA of the CDR3: TGTGCCACCAGGCCTAGGCGGGGGAGCACAGATACGCAGTATTTT.

The rearrangement links TRBV4-3 to TRBJ2-1; 7 bases are a match to TRBD1. This CDR3 region has 14 residues. Germline assignment: CDR1 LGHNA and CDR2 YSLEER. With 0 bases clipped from V and 4 bases from J, the junction kept 0 bases outside the gene matches. CDR3 sequence reads: CASSQETGYNEQFF. CDR3 DNA: TGCGCCAGCAGCCAAGAGACAGGGTACAATGAGCAGTTCTTC.

V is TRBV7-2 and J is TRBJ2-7, with no clear D. The CDR3 consists of 17 residues. From germline, CDR1 is SGHTA and CDR2 FQGNSA. Between the trimmed V and J ends, which lost 6 bases and 0 bases, there was a span of 21 bases. The CDR3 bases are TGTGCCAGCAGTCTAGAGCCGGTGGCGGCCCCCTCCTACGAGCAGTACTTC. Protein sequence: CASSLEPVAAPSYEQYF.

The chain carries TRBV18 and TRBJ2-1; 10 positions agree with TRBD2. The germline V gene encodes CDR1 KGHSH and CDR2 LQKENI. V gave up 3 bases and J gave up 4 bases; unmatched junction bases: 6. CDR3 size: 16 residues. The CDR3 DNA is TGTGCCAGCTCACCCCCACTAGCGGGATCTTACAATGAGCAGTTCTTC. It translates to CASSPPLAGSYNEQFF.

The rearrangement joins TRBV6-2 or TRBV6-3 to TRBJ1-1, with TRBD1 matching 7 bases. The CDR3 extends over 15 amino acids. V lost 5 bases, J lost 1 base, and 7 bases stayed unmatched. In germline, CDR1 is MNHEY, CDR2 SVGEGT. CDR3 coding DNA: TGTGCCAGCAGTCCACAGGGACAGAGGAACACTGAAGCTTTCTTT. This translates into CASSPQGQRNTEAFF.

The CDR3 region has the DNA TGTGCCAGCAGCTTAGGCCATGGGGGCTTTCTCTCCTACGAGCAGTACTTC. Residues: CASSLGHGGFLSYEQYF. The genes are TRBV13 and TRBJ2-7; TRBD1 is a possible D gene (6 bases). Trimming removed 0 bases at V and 0 bases at J, with 15 bases between. Germline CDR1 PRHDT, CDR2 FYEKMQ (reference sequence). The CDR3 is made up of 17 amino acids.

The chain carries TRBV5-6 and TRBJ2-7; the D gene is possibly TRBD2 (5 bases). The CDR3 runs to 13 residues. CDR1 and CDR2 from the germline V gene are SGHDT and YYEEEE. V was shortened by 2 bases and J by 0 bases, with 6 bases between the two germline ends. The CDR3 reads CASSFGVSYEQYF. The CDR3 bases are TGTGCCAGCAGCTTCGGGGTCTCCTACGAGCAGTACTTC.

The genes are TRBV30 and TRBJ1-1, with 8 bases identical to TRBD1. The CDR3 is made up of 15 amino acids. Trimming cost V 7 bases and J 2 bases; bases outside gene matches: 12. Per the germline V gene, CDR1 is GTSNPN and CDR2 is SVGIG (reference sequence). In DNA form, the CDR3 reads TGTGCCTCAGGGGCGGACAGGGAGGTCAACACTGAAGCTTTCTTT. Translation gives CASGADREVNTEAFF. Together with reference TRBV30 and TRBJ1-1, the CDR3 gives the full variable domain: SQTIHQWPATLVQPVGSPLSLECTVEGTSNPNLYWYRQAAGRGLQLLFYSVGIGQISSEVPQNLSASRPQDRQFILSSKKLLLSDSGFYLCASGADREVNTEAFFGQGTRLTVV.

This clone has only one observation. This sequence joins TRBV5-1 and TRBJ1-2; D gene ambiguous. Looked up from germline, CDR1 is SGHRS and CDR2 is YFSETQ. The V and J ends lost 4 bases and 4 bases respectively, with 11 bases between them. This CDR3 has 13 residues. The CDR3 loop is CASSPYLSYGYTF. Written as DNA, the CDR3 is TGCGCCAGCAGCCCCTACTTGAGCTATGGCTACACCTTC.

The rearrangement links TRBV6-5 to TRBJ2-2, with D possibly being TRBD2 (6 bases). The CDR3 contains 13 residues. Germline values: CDR1 MNHEY, CDR2 SVGAGI. V dropped 6 bases and J dropped 7 bases, with 12 bases sitting between them. DNA of the CDR3: TGTGCCAGCAGCTCCGCCGGGAGCGGGGAGCTGTTTTTT. It codes for CASSSAGSGELFF.